The rows below give T cell receptor beta chains drawn from one sample of a study of T cell responses to AZD1222 COVID-19 vaccine. TCRdb's table, derived via immunoSEQ multiplex PCR, lists solely in-frame clones and lacks some. The sample has 100,000 or so clones; about 87% are singletons. The sample here was peripheral blood, taken on day 0 of AZD1222 vaccination. These receptors were obtained from an adult in good health. Both conserved end residues are part of each CDR3. The D gene is left open where the match is weak. For some rows the clone size is stated as once, few or many, or as a class when expanded; others skip it.

D gene: -
J gene: TRBJ1-1
clone size: -
V gene: TRBV18
CDR3 DNA: TGTGCCAGCTCACCAGATTTGTCGAGGGGGGAAGCTTTCTTT
CDR3 protein: CASSPDLSRGEAFF

D gene: -
J gene: TRBJ1-1
clone size: once
V gene: TRBV5-1
CDR3 DNA: TGCGCCAGCAGCTTGGGTCTGCCCACTGAAGCTTTCTTT
CDR3 protein: CASSLGLPTEAFF

D gene: -
J gene: TRBJ1-1
clone size: -
V gene: TRBV10-3
CDR3 DNA: TGTGCCATCCGCGTTAACACTGAAGCTTTCTTT
CDR3 protein: CAIRVNTEAFF

D gene: -
J gene: TRBJ2-1
clone size: -
V gene: TRBV6-5
CDR3 DNA: TGTGCCAGCAGTCAGGTGGGCTTGGAGCAGTTCTTC
CDR3 protein: CASSQVGLEQFF

D gene: TRBD1
J gene: TRBJ2-3
clone size: -
V gene: TRBV10-3
CDR3 DNA: TGTGCCATCATTGAGGGACAGGGAGGCGGAGATACGCAGTATTTT
CDR3 protein: CAIIEGQGGGDTQYF

D gene: -
J gene: TRBJ2-1
clone size: -
V gene: TRBV7-2
CDR3 DNA: TGTGCCAGCAGCTTAGGGCTAGCCCATTACAATGAGCAGTTCTTC
CDR3 protein: CASSLGLAHYNEQFF

D gene: TRBD1
J gene: TRBJ2-3
clone size: -
V gene: TRBV5-4
CDR3 DNA: TGTGCCAGCAGCTGGGGACAGGGGGCTAGCGGGAAAGATACGCAGTATTTT
CDR3 protein: CASSWGQGASGKDTQYF

D gene: TRBD1
J gene: TRBJ1-5
clone size: -
V gene: TRBV19
CDR3 DNA: TGTGCCAGCTCGTTCGGGACAGGGGGATTTCAGCCCCAGCATTTT
CDR3 protein: CASSFGTGGFQPQHF

D gene: -
J gene: TRBJ1-1
clone size: -
V gene: TRBV19
CDR3 DNA: TGTGCCAGTACAGGGGCCTTTAACACTGAAGCTTTCTTT
CDR3 protein: CASTGAFNTEAFF

D gene: TRBD2
J gene: TRBJ2-2
clone size: -
V gene: TRBV12-5
CDR3 DNA: TGTGCTAGTGGTTTGGTACCGGGGCTAGCGGGAAGTTGGAACACCGGGGAGCTGTTTTTT
CDR3 protein: CASGLVPGLAGSWNTGELFF

D gene: TRBD2
J gene: TRBJ2-3
clone size: -
V gene: TRBV7-2
CDR3 DNA: TGTGCCAGCAGCTTCGCGATGGCGGGAGGGAGCACAGATACGCAGTATTTT
CDR3 protein: CASSFAMAGGSTDTQYF

D gene: -
J gene: TRBJ1-3
clone size: -
V gene: TRBV7-2
CDR3 DNA: TGTGCCAGCAGCTTAGCACATACTACGACTGGAAACACCATATATTTT
CDR3 protein: CASSLAHTTTGNTIYF

D gene: -
J gene: TRBJ2-1
clone size: -
V gene: TRBV7-9
CDR3 DNA: TGTGCCAGCAGCTCCTCCAATGAGCAGTTCTTC
CDR3 protein: CASSSSNEQFF

D gene: TRBD1
J gene: TRBJ1-2
clone size: -
V gene: TRBV4-2
CDR3 DNA: TGTGCCAGCAGCCAAGCCGGAGGGACAGTGTTTGGGAACTATGGCTACACCTTC
CDR3 protein: CASSQAGGTVFGNYGYTF

D gene: -
J gene: TRBJ1-1
clone size: -
V gene: TRBV6-2/TRBV6-3
CDR3 DNA: TGTGCCAGCAGTTATAGTCGTGGGTTAGTGACTGAAGCTTTCTTT
CDR3 protein: CASSYSRGLVTEAFF

D gene: TRBD2
J gene: TRBJ2-1
clone size: -
V gene: TRBV6-5
CDR3 DNA: TGTGCCAGCAGGACTAGCGGGAGTCGGGAGCAGTTCTTC
CDR3 protein: CASRTSGSREQFF

D gene: -
J gene: TRBJ1-2
clone size: once
V gene: TRBV2
CDR3 DNA: TGTGCCAGCAGTGGGGAGGGGGGTGGCTATGGCTACACCTTC
CDR3 protein: CASSGEGGGYGYTF

D gene: -
J gene: TRBJ1-4
clone size: -
V gene: TRBV29-1
CDR3 DNA: TGCAGCGTTGAAGGAGGTCAGGGTGAGGAAAAACTGTTTTTT
CDR3 protein: CSVEGGQGEEKLFF

D gene: -
J gene: TRBJ1-1
clone size: -
V gene: TRBV27
CDR3 DNA: TGTGCCAGCAGGCCTCTCAGGGGAGACGGCACTGAAGCTTTCTTT
CDR3 protein: CASRPLRGDGTEAFF

D gene: TRBD1
J gene: TRBJ1-5
clone size: -
V gene: TRBV4-2
CDR3 DNA: TGTGCCAGCAGCCAAGGACAGGGGGCCGATCAGCCCCAGCATTTT
CDR3 protein: CASSQGQGADQPQHF

D gene: TRBD1
J gene: TRBJ2-7
clone size: -
V gene: TRBV28
CDR3 DNA: TGTGCCAGCAGCCGTCCGGGACAGGGCTACGAGCAGTACTTC
CDR3 protein: CASSRPGQGYEQYF

D gene: TRBD1
J gene: TRBJ2-7
clone size: -
V gene: TRBV28
CDR3 DNA: TGTGCCAGCAGTCGGCGTACGGGGCGGGTTAGGGTTGGACAGGGTCTGGACTACGAGCAGTACTTC
CDR3 protein: CASSRRTGRVRVGQGLDYEQYF

D gene: TRBD2
J gene: TRBJ2-5
clone size: -
V gene: TRBV4-3
CDR3 DNA: TGCGCCAGCAGCCCAGGGACTACTGTTCAAGAGACCCAGTACTTC
CDR3 protein: CASSPGTTVQETQYF

D gene: -
J gene: TRBJ2-1
clone size: -
V gene: TRBV6-2/TRBV6-3
CDR3 DNA: TGTGCCAGCAGTTACTCGAACTCGGTCGCGGCCAAGTACAATGAGCAGTTCTTC
CDR3 protein: CASSYSNSVAAKYNEQFF

D gene: TRBD2
J gene: TRBJ2-1
clone size: -
V gene: TRBV30
CDR3 DNA: TGTGCCTCGGAGACCCTAATAGCGGGAGGGCCAGGGGGGCAGTTCTTC
CDR3 protein: CASETLIAGGPGGQFF

D gene: -
J gene: TRBJ1-5
clone size: -
V gene: TRBV6-2/TRBV6-3
CDR3 DNA: TGTGCCAGCACCCCAGGGAGGACAAGCTATAGCAATCAGCCCCAGCATTTT
CDR3 protein: CASTPGRTSYSNQPQHF

D gene: -
J gene: TRBJ1-2
clone size: -
V gene: TRBV5-5
CDR3 DNA: TGTGCCAGCAGCCCAAACCCGACAGACTCCCACTATGGCTACACCTTC
CDR3 protein: CASSPNPTDSHYGYTF

D gene: -
J gene: TRBJ2-7
clone size: -
V gene: TRBV4-1
CDR3 DNA: TGCGCCAGCAGCCAACCCGGGACCCCTTACGAGCAGTACTTC
CDR3 protein: CASSQPGTPYEQYF

D gene: -
J gene: TRBJ2-7
clone size: -
V gene: TRBV3-1/TRBV3-2
CDR3 DNA: TGTGCCAGCAGCCAAGGTCTCTACGAGCAGTACTTC
CDR3 protein: CASSQGLYEQYF

D gene: -
J gene: TRBJ2-3
clone size: -
V gene: TRBV19
CDR3 DNA: TGTGCCAGTAGTATCGGTCGGGTGGCAGATACGCAGTATTTT
CDR3 protein: CASSIGRVADTQYF

D gene: -
J gene: TRBJ2-5
clone size: -
V gene: TRBV4-3
CDR3 DNA: TGCGCCAGCAGCCAAGGCGACAGTACAGGAGAGACCCAGTACTTC
CDR3 protein: CASSQGDSTGETQYF

D gene: -
J gene: TRBJ1-5
clone size: -
V gene: TRBV24-1
CDR3 DNA: TGTGCCACCAGTGATGGTTTGGGAGGGGATCAGCCCCAGCATTTT
CDR3 protein: CATSDGLGGDQPQHF

D gene: TRBD2
J gene: TRBJ2-7
clone size: -
V gene: TRBV6-1
CDR3 DNA: TGTGCCAGCAGTGAAGCTCCTAGCGGGCGTTACGAGCAGTACTTC
CDR3 protein: CASSEAPSGRYEQYF

D gene: -
J gene: TRBJ2-5
clone size: -
V gene: TRBV28
CDR3 DNA: TGTGCCAGCAGTTTTCCTCAGCGCCAAGGGACCCAGTACTTC
CDR3 protein: CASSFPQRQGTQYF

D gene: -
J gene: TRBJ2-7
clone size: -
V gene: TRBV27
CDR3 DNA: TGTGCCAGCAGTTTATTTACAGGGCCCTACGAGCAGTACTTC
CDR3 protein: CASSLFTGPYEQYF

D gene: TRBD2
J gene: TRBJ2-5
clone size: -
V gene: TRBV29-1
CDR3 DNA: TGCAGCTTAGGACTAGCGGGAGGTGTGGAGACCCAGTACTTC
CDR3 protein: CSLGLAGGVETQYF

D gene: -
J gene: TRBJ2-3
clone size: -
V gene: TRBV6-5
CDR3 DNA: TGTGCCAGCAGTTCCCGAAGTACTACTAGCACAGATACGCAGTATTTT
CDR3 protein: CASSSRSTTSTDTQYF

D gene: -
J gene: TRBJ1-1
clone size: -
V gene: TRBV19
CDR3 DNA: TGTGCCAGCAGCCTTGGGAGGGCGGACACTGAAGCTTTCTTT
CDR3 protein: CASSLGRADTEAFF

D gene: -
J gene: TRBJ1-4
clone size: -
V gene: TRBV30
CDR3 DNA: TGTGCCTGGAGTGTGGTGTCAGGGGTTGAAAAACTGTTTTTT
CDR3 protein: CAWSVVSGVEKLFF

D gene: -
J gene: TRBJ1-6
clone size: few
V gene: TRBV5-1
CDR3 DNA: TGCGCCAGCAGCTTGGTGGCAGATAATTCACCCCTCCACTTT
CDR3 protein: CASSLVADNSPLHF

D gene: -
J gene: TRBJ2-1
clone size: few
V gene: TRBV6-5
CDR3 DNA: TGTGCCAGCAGCGGAAGGGGGGAGGCCTTCAATGAGCAGTTCTTC
CDR3 protein: CASSGRGEAFNEQFF

D gene: -
J gene: TRBJ2-2
clone size: -
V gene: TRBV4-2
CDR3 DNA: TGTGCCAGCAGCCAAGGCCGTGGGCAAACCGGGGAGCTGTTTTTT
CDR3 protein: CASSQGRGQTGELFF

D gene: TRBD1
J gene: TRBJ2-5
clone size: -
V gene: TRBV24-1
CDR3 DNA: TGTGCCACCAGTGATTTTTCAGCGACAGGGCGCGAGACCCAGTACTTC
CDR3 protein: CATSDFSATGRETQYF

D gene: TRBD1
J gene: TRBJ1-4
clone size: -
V gene: TRBV9
CDR3 DNA: TGTGCCAGCAGCCCCGACAGGGGGGGCGAAAAACTGTTTTTT
CDR3 protein: CASSPDRGGEKLFF

D gene: TRBD2
J gene: TRBJ2-3
clone size: -
V gene: TRBV7-2
CDR3 DNA: TGTGCCACTACTAGCGGGCGTTTCACAGATACGCAGTATTTT
CDR3 protein: CATTSGRFTDTQYF

D gene: -
J gene: TRBJ2-6
clone size: -
V gene: TRBV6-1
CDR3 DNA: TGTGCCAGCAGGGAATTTAGCGGAAACCCCTCTGGGGCCAACGTCCTGACTTTC
CDR3 protein: CASREFSGNPSGANVLTF

D gene: -
J gene: TRBJ1-4
clone size: -
V gene: TRBV5-1
CDR3 DNA: TGCGCCAGCAGCTTGGTAGGGTCCGGCGAAAAACTGTTTTTT
CDR3 protein: CASSLVGSGEKLFF

D gene: TRBD2
J gene: TRBJ2-6
clone size: -
V gene: TRBV5-6
CDR3 DNA: TGTGCCAGCAGCGGGGAGGGTCTTTGGGCGCGTGGGGCCAACGTCCTGACTTTC
CDR3 protein: CASSGEGLWARGANVLTF